These 9 T cell receptor beta chains were all obtained from the same sample, sequenced in a study of Ad26.COV2.S vaccination and SARS-CoV-2 variants. Described treatment: roughly 18 received Ad26.COV2.S at low or high dose, single or two shots; about 5 received placebo; per-sample allocation not given. Samples were taken on day 63 after the first vaccine or placebo injection. Libraries were prepared by immunoSEQ multiplex PCR; TCRdb keeps only in-frame clonotypes and omits some of them. The sample lists approximately 460,000 clones, roughly nine tenths occurring once. The sample in question was peripheral blood, obtained in a trial of Ad26.COV2.S vaccine versus placebo. These TCRs come from a person aged 18-60 years who received the Ad26.COV2.S COVID-19 vaccine or a placebo.

The chain combines TRBV19 with TRBJ1-2; 7 nucleotides agree with TRBD1. With V trimmed by 5 bases and J by 10 bases, 13 bases remained unmatched. CDR3 length: 14 residues. Germline assignment: CDR1 LNHDA and CDR2 SQIVND (reference sequence). CDR3 amino acids: CASSWNTGAIDYTF. In nucleotides, the CDR3 is TGTGCCAGTAGTTGGAATACAGGGGCCATAGACTACACCTTC.

V usage is TRBV11-2 and J usage is TRBJ2-3, with D hard to call. The CDR3 length is 12 residues. V lost 5 bases to trimming and J lost 5 bases, with 8 bases between them. From germline, CDR1 is SGHAT and CDR2 FQNNGV. In DNA form, the CDR3 reads TGTGCCAGCAGCGCCGCCGTAGATACGCAGTATTTT. Encoded protein: CASSAAVDTQYF.

The rearrangement links TRBV6-5 to TRBJ2-2; no definite D call. This CDR3 comprises 15 residues. Trimming cost V 0 bases and J 7 bases, with 12 bases left between them. Germline V gene data show CDR1 as MNHEY and CDR2 as SVGAGI. Here the CDR3 DNA reads TGTGCCAGCAGTTACTCGGACGTGCGTGGCGGGGAGCTGTTTTTT. Translated: CASSYSDVRGGELFF.

This rearrangement joins TRBV4-1 to TRBJ1-1, with D possibly matching TRBD1 (5 bases). The CDR3 is 15 residues long. Trimming shortened V by 0 bases and J by 5 bases, and 13 bases separated the two germline ends. Germline V gives CDR1 MGHRA, CDR2 YSYEKL. Here the CDR3 reads CASSQDLGTGTEAFF. CDR3 nucleotide sequence: TGCGCCAGCAGCCAAGATCTCGGTACAGGAACTGAAGCTTTCTTT.

The V call is TRBV15, the J call TRBJ2-1; no firm D call. CDR1 and CDR2 (germline): LNHNV, YYDKDF (reference sequence). V lost 0 bases to trimming and J lost 0 bases, with 9 bases between them. There are 16 residues in the CDR3. The CDR3 sequence: CATSRDSPSSYNEQFF. In nucleotides, the CDR3 is TGTGCCACCAGCAGAGATTCTCCTAGCTCCTACAATGAGCAGTTCTTC. The variable domain in full, with the rest retrieved from reference TRBV15 and TRBJ2-1, is DAMVIQNPRYQVTQFGKPVTLSCSQTLNHNVMYWYQQKSSQAPKLLFHYYDKDFNNEADTPDNFQSRRPNTSFCFLDIRSPGLGDTAMYLCATSRDSPSSYNEQFFGPGTRLTVL.

This clone was detected a few times. Here the CDR3 DNA reads TGCGCCAGCAGCCAAAACGGGGGCAACACCGGGGAGCTGTTTTTT. It codes for CASSQNGGNTGELFF. The V and J genes are TRBV4-1 and TRBJ2-2; D possibly uses TRBD1 or TRBD2 (6 bases each). The V end lost 2 bases, the J end lost 2 bases, and 9 bases lay between the germline ends. Germline V gives CDR1 MGHRA, CDR2 YSYEKL. CDR3 length: 15 amino acids.

The chain uses TRBV5-8 and TRBJ1-6, with 9 nucleotides matching TRBD1. The CDR3 has 13 residues. Germline CDR1 SGHTS, CDR2 YDEGEE. The junction had 9 bases not matched to a gene; V was cut back by 10 bases and J by 10 bases. This CDR3 reads CAGRRTGESPLHF. DNA of the CDR3: TGTGCCGGGAGACGGACAGGGGAATCACCCCTCCACTTT.

The chain joins TRBV10-3 to TRBJ1-2, with 11 bases matching TRBD1. Looked up from germline, CDR1 is ENHRY and CDR2 is SYGVKD. Trimming took 6 bases from V and 4 from J; bases not matched to a gene: 4. This CDR3 is built from 14 residues. CDR3 residues: CAISLGTGGYGYTF. In nucleotides, the CDR3 is TGTGCCATCAGCTTGGGGACAGGGGGCTATGGCTACACCTTC.

The chain recombines TRBV7-8 with TRBJ2-5, with 9 positions matching TRBD2. V trimming: 3 bases; J trimming: 5 bases; junction bases outside the gene matches: 10. This CDR3 is built from 16 residues. CDR1 is SGHVS and CDR2 is FQNEAQ in the germline V gene. CDR3 in amino acids: CASSFRASGIGETQYF. For the CDR3, the DNA is TGTGCCAGCAGCTTTAGGGCTAGCGGGATTGGTGAGACCCAGTACTTC.